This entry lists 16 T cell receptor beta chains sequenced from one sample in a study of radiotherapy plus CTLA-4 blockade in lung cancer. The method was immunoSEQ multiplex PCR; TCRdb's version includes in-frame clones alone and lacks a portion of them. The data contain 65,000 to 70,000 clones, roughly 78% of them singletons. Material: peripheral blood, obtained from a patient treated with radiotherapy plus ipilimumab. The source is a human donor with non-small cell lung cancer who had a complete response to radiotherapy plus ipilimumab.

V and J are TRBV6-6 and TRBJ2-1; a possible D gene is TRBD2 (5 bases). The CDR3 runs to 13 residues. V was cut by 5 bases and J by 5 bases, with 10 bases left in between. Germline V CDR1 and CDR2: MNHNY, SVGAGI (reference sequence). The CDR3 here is CASSPAGNNEQFF. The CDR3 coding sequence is TGTGCCAGCAGTCCCGCGGGCAACAATGAGCAGTTCTTC.

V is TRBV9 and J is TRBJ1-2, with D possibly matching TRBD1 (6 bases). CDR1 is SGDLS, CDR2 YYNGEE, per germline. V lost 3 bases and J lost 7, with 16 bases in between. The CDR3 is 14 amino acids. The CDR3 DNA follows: TGTGCCAGCAGCGACCCCGGGGGGGCTCGTGGCTACACCTTC. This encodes CASSDPGGARGYTF.

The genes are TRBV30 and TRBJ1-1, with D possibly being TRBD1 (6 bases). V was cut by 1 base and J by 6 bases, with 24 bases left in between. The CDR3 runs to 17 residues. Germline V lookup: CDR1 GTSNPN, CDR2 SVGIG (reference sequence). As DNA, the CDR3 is TGTGCCTGGAGTGGAGGTGGGAGGGGGAGCCTCTACCCTGAAGCTTTCTTT. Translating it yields CAWSGGGRGSLYPEAFF.

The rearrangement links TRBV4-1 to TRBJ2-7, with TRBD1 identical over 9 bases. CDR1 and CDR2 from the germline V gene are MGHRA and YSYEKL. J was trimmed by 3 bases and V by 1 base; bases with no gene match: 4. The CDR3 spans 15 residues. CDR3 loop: CASSQVPGQGYEQYF. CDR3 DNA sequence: TGCGCCAGCAGCCAAGTTCCGGGACAGGGCTACGAGCAGTACTTC.

The CDR3 protein is CASSTRQNTEAFF. CDR3 nucleotides: TGTGCCAGTAGTACCCGACAGAACACTGAAGCTTTCTTT. The rearrangement uses TRBV19 and TRBJ1-1; D call uncertain. The CDR3 sequence is 13 residues long. V lost 4 bases and J lost 1, with 7 bases in between. Germline V gene sequence: CDR1 LNHDA, CDR2 SQIVND (reference sequence).

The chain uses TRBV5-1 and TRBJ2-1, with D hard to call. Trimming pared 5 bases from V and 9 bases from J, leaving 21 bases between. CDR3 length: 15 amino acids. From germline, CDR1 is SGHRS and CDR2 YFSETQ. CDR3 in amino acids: CASSFRALYTAEQFF. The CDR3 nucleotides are TGCGCCAGCAGTTTCCGGGCCCTATATACGGCTGAGCAGTTCTTC.

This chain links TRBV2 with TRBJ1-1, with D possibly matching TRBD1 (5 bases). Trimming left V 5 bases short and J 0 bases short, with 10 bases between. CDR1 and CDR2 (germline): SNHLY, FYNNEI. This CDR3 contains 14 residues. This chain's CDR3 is CASSTRGMNTEAFF. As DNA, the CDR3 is TGTGCCAGCAGTACCCGGGGGATGAACACTGAAGCTTTCTTT.

CDR3 protein: CASSLRAASYEQYF. CDR3 nucleotide sequence: TGTGCCAGCAGCTTGCGAGCGGCTTCCTACGAGCAGTACTTC. The chain has TRBV5-5 and TRBJ2-7; maybe TRBD2 (5 bases). The V gene's germline CDR1 is SGHKS and CDR2 YYEKEE (reference sequence). V lost 1 base, J lost 1 base, and 9 bases lay in between. This CDR3 has 14 residues.

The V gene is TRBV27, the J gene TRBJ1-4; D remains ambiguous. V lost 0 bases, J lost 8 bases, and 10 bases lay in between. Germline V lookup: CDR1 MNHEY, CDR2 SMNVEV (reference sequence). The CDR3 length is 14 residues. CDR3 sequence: CASSLSGSGEKLFF. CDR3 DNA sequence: TGTGCCAGCAGTTTATCAGGGTCAGGAGAAAAACTGTTTTTT.

The CDR3 DNA reads as TGTGCCAGCAGCTTCGAAAGGAATCAGCCCCAGCATTTT. Its translation: CASSFERNQPQHF. This chain joins TRBV7-2 and TRBJ1-5; D not resolved. CDR1 is SGHTA, CDR2 FQGNSA, per germline. The CDR3 spans 13 residues. Trimming shortened V by 3 bases and J by 4 bases, and 7 bases separated the two germline ends.

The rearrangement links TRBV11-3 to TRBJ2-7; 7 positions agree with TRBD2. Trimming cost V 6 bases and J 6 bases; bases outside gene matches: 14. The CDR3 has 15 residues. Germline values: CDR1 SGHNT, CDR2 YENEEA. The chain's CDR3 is CASSPFGGERSEQYF. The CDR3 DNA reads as TGTGCCAGCAGTCCGTTTGGGGGGGAGCGGAGCGAGCAGTACTTC.

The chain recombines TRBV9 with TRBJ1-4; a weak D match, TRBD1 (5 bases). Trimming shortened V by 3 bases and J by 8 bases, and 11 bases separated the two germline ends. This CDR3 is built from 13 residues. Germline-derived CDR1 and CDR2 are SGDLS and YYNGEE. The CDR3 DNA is TGTGCCAGCAGCGGGGGGTTCTCGGAAAAACTGTTTTTT. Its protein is CASSGGFSEKLFF.

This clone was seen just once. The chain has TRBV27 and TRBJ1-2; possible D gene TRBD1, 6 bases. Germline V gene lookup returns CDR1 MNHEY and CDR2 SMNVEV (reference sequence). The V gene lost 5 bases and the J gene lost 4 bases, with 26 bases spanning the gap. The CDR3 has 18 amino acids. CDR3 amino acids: CASSLQGRLGDLGYGYTF. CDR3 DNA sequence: TGTGCCAGCAGTCTCCAGGGGCGGCTGGGGGACCTGGGCTATGGCTACACCTTC.

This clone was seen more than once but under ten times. The DNA of the CDR3 is TGTGCTAGTGGTTCCATAGCGGGGGTCGTGAATACGCAGTATTTT. Protein sequence: CASGSIAGVVNTQYF. The gene calls are TRBV12-5 and TRBJ2-3; 9 nucleotides agree with TRBD2. The CDR3 sequence is 15 residues long. V lost 4 bases and J lost 7; bases outside the gene matches: 9. Germline V gives CDR1 LGHNT, CDR2 FRNRAP.

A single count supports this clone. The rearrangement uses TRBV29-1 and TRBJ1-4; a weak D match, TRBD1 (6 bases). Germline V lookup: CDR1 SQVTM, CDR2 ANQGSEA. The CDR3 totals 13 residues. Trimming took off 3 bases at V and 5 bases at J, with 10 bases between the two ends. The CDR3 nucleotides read TGCAGCGTTGACAGGGGCAGGAATGAAAAACTGTTTTTT. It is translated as CSVDRGRNEKLFF.

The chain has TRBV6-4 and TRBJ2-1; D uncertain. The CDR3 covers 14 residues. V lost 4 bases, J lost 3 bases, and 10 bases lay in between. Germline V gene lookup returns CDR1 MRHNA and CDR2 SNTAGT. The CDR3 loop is CASSVQAYYNEQFF. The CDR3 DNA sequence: TGTGCCAGCAGTGTCCAAGCGTACTACAATGAGCAGTTCTTC.